This note documents a single TCR beta chain sequence. One junction end disagrees with the germline gene, perhaps due to a read error. Time point of the sample: peak reinfection, 3 to 8 weeks after reinfection detection. Sorted cells were sequenced directly ex vivo without any in vitro expansion. A couple of donors provided sorted CD3+ CD8+ CD45RO- naive CD8 T cells at all three reinfection time points. TCRdb's table, derived via immunoSEQ multiplex PCR, lists solely in-frame clones and lacks some. The sample has roughly 43,000 clones, 70% to 90% seen once. These data come from a study of memory CD8 T cells in hepatitis C reinfection. Study-wide background: A couple of donors cleared primary HCV but became chronic after reinfection. Reinfection meant HCV RNA positivity after two negatives ≥60 days apart. Peak reinfection sampling occurred 3 to 8 weeks after detected reinfection.

Source material: naive CD8+ T cells sorted from blood. This receptor was identified in a young man with hepatitis C virus infection.

CDR3 loop: CASSQGGGAGETQYF. The CDR3, as DNA: TGCGCCAGCAGCCAAGGCGGGGGGGCCGGAGAGACCCAGTACTTC. The gene calls are TRBV5-4 and TRBJ2-5; 9 bases fit TRBD2. CDR1 is SGHNT, CDR2 YYREEE, per germline (reference sequence). CDR3 length equals 15 residues.